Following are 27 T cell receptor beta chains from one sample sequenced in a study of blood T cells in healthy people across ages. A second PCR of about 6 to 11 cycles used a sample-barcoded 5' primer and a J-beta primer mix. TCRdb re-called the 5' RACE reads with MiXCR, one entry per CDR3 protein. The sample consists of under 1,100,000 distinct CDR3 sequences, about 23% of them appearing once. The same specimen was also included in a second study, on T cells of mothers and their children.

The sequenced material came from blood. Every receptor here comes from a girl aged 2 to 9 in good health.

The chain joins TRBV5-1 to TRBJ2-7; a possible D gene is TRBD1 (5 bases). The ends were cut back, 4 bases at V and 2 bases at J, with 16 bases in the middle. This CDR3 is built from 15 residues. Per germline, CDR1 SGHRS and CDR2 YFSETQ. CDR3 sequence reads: CASSAIEAGTYEQYF. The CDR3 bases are TGCGCCAGCAGCGCTATAGAGGCAGGGACCTACGAGCAGTACTTC.

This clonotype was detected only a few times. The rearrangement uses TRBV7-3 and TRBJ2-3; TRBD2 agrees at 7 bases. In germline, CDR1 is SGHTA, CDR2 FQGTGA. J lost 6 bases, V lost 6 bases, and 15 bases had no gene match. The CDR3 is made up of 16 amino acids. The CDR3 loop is CASSPISGKGGDTQYF. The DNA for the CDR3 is TGTGCCAGCAGTCCAATTAGCGGAAAGGGAGGGGATACGCAGTATTTT.

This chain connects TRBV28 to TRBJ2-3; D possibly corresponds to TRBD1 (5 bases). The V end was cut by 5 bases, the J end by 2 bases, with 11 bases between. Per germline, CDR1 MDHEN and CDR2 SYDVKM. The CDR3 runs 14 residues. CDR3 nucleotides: TGTGCCAGCAGTCCACCGACAGACACAGATACGCAGTATTTT. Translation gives CASSPPTDTDTQYF.

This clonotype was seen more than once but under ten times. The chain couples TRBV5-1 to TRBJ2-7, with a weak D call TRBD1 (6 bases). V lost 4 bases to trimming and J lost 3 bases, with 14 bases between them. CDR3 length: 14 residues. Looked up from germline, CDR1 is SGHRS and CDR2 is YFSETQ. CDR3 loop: CASSVTGQLYEQYF. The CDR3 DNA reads TGCGCCAGCAGCGTTACAGGGCAGCTCTACGAGCAGTACTTC.

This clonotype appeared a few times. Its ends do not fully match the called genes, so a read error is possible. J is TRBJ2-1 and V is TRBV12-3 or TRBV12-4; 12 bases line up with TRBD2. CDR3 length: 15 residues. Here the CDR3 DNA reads TGTGCCAGCAGGTATGGACTAGCGGGATACAGTGAGCAGTTCTTC. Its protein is CASRYGLAGYSEQFF.

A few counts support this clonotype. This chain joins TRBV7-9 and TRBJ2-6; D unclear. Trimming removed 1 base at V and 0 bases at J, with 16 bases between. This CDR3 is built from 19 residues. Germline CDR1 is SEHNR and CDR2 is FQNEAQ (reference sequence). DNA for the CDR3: TGTGCCAGCAGCTTAGTCCCCCCCTCAATATCCTCTGGGGCCAACGTCCTGACTTTC. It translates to CASSLVPPSISSGANVLTF.

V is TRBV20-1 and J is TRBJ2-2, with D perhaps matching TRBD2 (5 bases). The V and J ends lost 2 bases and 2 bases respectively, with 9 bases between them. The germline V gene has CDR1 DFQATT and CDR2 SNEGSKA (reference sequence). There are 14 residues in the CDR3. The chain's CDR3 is CSARQPGNTGELFF. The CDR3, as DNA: TGCAGTGCTAGACAGCCGGGAAACACCGGGGAGCTGTTTTTT.

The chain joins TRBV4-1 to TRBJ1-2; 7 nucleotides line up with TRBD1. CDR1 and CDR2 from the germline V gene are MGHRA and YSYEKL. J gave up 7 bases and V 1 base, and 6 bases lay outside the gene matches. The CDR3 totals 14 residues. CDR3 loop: CASSQGTGMFGYTF. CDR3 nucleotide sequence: TGCGCCAGCAGCCAAGGGACAGGAATGTTTGGCTACACCTTC.

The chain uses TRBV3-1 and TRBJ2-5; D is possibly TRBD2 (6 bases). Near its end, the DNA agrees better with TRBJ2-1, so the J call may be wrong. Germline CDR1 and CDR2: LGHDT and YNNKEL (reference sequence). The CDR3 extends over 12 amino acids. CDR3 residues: CASSRGVYEQFF. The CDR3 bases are TGTGCCAGCAGCCGGGGGGTCTATGAGCAGTTCTTC.

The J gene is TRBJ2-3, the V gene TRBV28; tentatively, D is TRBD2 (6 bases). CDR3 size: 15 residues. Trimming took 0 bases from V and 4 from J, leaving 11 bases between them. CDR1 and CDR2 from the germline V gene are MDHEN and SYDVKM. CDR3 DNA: TGTGCCAGCAGTTTATGCCGGGGGATTTCAGATACGCAGTATTTT. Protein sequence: CASSLCRGISDTQYF.

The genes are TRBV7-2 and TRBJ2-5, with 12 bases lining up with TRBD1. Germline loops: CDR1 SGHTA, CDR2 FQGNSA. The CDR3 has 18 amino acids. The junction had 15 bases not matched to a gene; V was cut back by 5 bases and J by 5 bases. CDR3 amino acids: CASSRVRDRGLYGETQYF. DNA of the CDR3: TGTGCCAGCAGCAGAGTGAGGGACAGGGGGCTTTATGGGGAGACCCAGTACTTC.

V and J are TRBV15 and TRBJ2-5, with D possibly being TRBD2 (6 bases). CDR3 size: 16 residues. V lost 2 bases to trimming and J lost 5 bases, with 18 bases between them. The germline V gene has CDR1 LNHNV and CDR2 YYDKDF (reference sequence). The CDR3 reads CATSRPGTRPGETQYF. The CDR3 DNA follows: TGTGCCACCAGCAGACCCGGGACTCGCCCCGGGGAGACCCAGTACTTC. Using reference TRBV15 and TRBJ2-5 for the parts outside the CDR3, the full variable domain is DAMVIQNPRYQVTQFGKPVTLSCSQTLNHNVMYWYQQKSSQAPKLLFHYYDKDFNNEADTPDNFQSRRPNTSFCFLDIRSPGLGDTAMYLCATSRPGTRPGETQYFGPGTRLLVL.

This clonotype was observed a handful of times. As DNA, the CDR3 is TGTGCCAGCAGCGGTGGGGGCAGTAGCTCCTACGAGCAGTACTTC. It codes for CASSGGGSSSYEQYF. The V and J genes are TRBV2 and TRBJ2-7; D is possibly TRBD1 (6 bases). The CDR3 is 15 amino acids. Per the germline V gene, CDR1 is SNHLY and CDR2 is FYNNEI. Trimming removed 6 bases at V and 0 bases at J, with 15 bases between.

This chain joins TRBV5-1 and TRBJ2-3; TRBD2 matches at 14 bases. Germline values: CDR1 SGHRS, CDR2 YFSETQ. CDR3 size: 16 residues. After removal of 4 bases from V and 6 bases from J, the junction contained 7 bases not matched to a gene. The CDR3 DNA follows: TGCGCCAGCAGCGACGGGACTAGCGGGAGTCGGGATACGCAGTATTTT. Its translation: CASSDGTSGSRDTQYF.

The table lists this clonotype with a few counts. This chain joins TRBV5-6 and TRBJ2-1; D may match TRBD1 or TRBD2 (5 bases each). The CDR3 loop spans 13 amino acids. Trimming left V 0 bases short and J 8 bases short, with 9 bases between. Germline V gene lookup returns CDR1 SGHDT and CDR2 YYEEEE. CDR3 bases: TGTGCCAGCAGCTTGGTGAGAGGGGATGAGCAGTTCTTC. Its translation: CASSLVRGDEQFF.

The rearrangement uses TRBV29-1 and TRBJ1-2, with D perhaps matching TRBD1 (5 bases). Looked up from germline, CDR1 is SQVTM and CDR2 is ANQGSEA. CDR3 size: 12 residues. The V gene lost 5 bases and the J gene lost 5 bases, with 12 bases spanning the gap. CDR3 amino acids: CSVKGNGYGYTF. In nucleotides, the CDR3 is TGCAGCGTTAAGGGGAACGGGTATGGCTACACCTTC.

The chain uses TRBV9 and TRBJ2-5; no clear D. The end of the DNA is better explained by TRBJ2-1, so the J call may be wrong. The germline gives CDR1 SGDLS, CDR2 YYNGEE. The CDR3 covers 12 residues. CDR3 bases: TGTGCCAGCAGCGGCAGCATGGGTGAGCAGTTCTTC. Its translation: CASSGSMGEQFF.

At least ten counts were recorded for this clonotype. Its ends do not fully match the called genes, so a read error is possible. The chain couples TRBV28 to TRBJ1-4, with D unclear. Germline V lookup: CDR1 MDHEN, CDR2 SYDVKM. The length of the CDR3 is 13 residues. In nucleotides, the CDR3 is TGCGCCAGCAGCTCTGCAACTAATGAAAAACTGTTTTTT. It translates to CASSSATNEKLFF.

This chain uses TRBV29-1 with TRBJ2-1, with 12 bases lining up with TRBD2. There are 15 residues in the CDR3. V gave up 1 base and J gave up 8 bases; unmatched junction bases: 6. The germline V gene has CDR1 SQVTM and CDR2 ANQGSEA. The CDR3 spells CSVEGTSGELDEQFF. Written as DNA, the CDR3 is TGCAGCGTTGAAGGGACTAGCGGGGAGTTGGATGAGCAGTTCTTC.

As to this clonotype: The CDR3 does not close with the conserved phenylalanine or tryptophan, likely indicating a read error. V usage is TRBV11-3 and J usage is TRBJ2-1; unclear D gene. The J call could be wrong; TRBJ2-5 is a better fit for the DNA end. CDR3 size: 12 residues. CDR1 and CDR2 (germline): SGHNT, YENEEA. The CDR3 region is CASSSEKATQYI. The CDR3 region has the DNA TGTGCCAGCAGCTCCGAGAAGGCGACCCAGTACATC.

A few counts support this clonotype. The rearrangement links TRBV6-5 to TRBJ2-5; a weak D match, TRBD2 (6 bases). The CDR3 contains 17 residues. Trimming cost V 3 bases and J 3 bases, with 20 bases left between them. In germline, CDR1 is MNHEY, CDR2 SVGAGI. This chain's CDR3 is CASSYSWGVGLEETQYF. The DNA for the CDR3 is TGTGCCAGCAGTTATTCGTGGGGGGTAGGGTTGGAAGAGACCCAGTACTTC.

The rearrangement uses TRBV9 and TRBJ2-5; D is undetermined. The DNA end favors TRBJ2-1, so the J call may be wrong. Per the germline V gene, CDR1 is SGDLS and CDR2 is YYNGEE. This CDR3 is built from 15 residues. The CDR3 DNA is TGTGCCAGCAGCGTAGTAACGTCCGTCATCAATGAGCAGTTCTTC. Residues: CASSVVTSVINEQFF.

The DNA of the CDR3 is TGTGCCAGCAGCTTAGCGCTACAGGTTACCCAGTACTTC. Residues: CASSLALQVTQYF. The gene calls are TRBV7-9 and TRBJ2-5; tentative D call: TRBD1 (5 bases). Trimming pared 0 bases from V and 8 bases from J, leaving 10 bases between. The CDR3 has 13 residues. From germline, CDR1 is SEHNR and CDR2 FQNEAQ (reference sequence).

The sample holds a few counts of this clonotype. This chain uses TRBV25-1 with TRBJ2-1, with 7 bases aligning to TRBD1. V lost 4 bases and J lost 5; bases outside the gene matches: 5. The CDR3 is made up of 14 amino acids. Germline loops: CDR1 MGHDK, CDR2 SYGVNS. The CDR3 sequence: CASSAGTADNEQFF. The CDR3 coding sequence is TGTGCCAGCAGTGCAGGGACAGCTGACAATGAGCAGTTCTTC.

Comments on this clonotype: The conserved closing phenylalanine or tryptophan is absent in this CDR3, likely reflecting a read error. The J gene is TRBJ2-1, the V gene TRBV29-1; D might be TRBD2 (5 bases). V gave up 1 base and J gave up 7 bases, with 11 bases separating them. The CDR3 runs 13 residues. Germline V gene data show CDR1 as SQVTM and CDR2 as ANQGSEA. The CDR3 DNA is TGCAGCGTTGAAGGGACTTCCCCGAATGAGCAGTTCCTC. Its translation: CSVEGTSPNEQFL.

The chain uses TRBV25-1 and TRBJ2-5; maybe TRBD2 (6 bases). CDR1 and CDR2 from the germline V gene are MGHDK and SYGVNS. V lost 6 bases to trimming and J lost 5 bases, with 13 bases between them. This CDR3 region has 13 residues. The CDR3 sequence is CASSSYGGETQYF. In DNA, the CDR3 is TGTGCCAGCAGCTCCTATGGGGGGGAGACCCAGTACTTC.

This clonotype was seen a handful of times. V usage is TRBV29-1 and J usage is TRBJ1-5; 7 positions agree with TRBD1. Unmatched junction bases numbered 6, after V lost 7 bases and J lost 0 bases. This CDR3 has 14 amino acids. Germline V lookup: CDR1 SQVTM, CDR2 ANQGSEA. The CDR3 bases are TGCAGCGCCTCCGGGACAGATAGCAATCAGCCCCAGCATTTT. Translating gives CSASGTDSNQPQHF.